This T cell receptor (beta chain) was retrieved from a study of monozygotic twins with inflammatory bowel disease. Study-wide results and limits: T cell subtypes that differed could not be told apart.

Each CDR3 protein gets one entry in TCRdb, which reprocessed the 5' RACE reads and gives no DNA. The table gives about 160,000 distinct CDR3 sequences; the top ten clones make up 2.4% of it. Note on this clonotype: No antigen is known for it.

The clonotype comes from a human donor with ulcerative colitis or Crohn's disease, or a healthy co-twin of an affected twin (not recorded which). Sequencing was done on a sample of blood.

The CDR3 sequence is CASSFRTSGETQYF. The gene calls are TRBV7-2 and TRBJ2-5; TCRdb proposes TRBD2, but this gene call is untestable without DNA. The germline CDR1 and CDR2 sequences are SGHTA and FQGNSA. This CDR3 is 14 amino acids long. The full variable domain, rest sourced from reference TRBV7-2 and TRBJ2-5, is GAGVSQSPSNKVTEKGKDVELRCDPISGHTALYWYRQSLGQGLEFLIYFQGNSAPDKSGLPSDRFSAERTGGSVSTLTIQRTQQEDSAVYLCASSFRTSGETQYFGPGTRLLVL.